One sample yielded the 28 T cell receptor beta chains listed below, sequenced in a study of OX40 agonist ivuxolimab in advanced cancers. Clones were read by immunoSEQ multiplex PCR, and TCRdb kept only the in-frame ones, dropping some. The top ten clones hold 0.6% to 0.7% of a sample with approximately 50,000 clones, around nine tenths of them seen once. The sample in question was CD4+ or CD8+ T cells sorted from blood, obtained in a trial of the OX40 agonist ivuxolimab. The origin of the receptors is an adult with an advanced solid tumor such as melanoma, head and neck, liver or kidney cancer.

The gene calls are TRBV4-2 and TRBJ2-3; D not resolved. Germline V gives CDR1 LGHNA, CDR2 YNFKEQ. The CDR3 length is 15 residues. V dropped 1 base and J dropped 2 bases, with 10 bases sitting between them. CDR3 DNA sequence: TGTGCCAGCAGCCAAGGGGCACTTCTCACAGATACGCAGTATTTT. Its protein is CASSQGALLTDTQYF.

This clone appeared once. The chain links TRBV7-6 to TRBJ2-1; 9 bases line up with TRBD2. There are 17 residues in the CDR3. Trimming cost V 1 base and J 1 base; bases outside gene matches: 5. Germline values: CDR1 SGHVS, CDR2 FNYEAQ. In nucleotides, the CDR3 is TGTGCCAGCAGCTTAGGAGGTAGCGGGGGATCCTACAATGAGCAGTTCTTC. Protein: CASSLGGSGGSYNEQFF.

This clone was detected only a few times. The chain uses TRBV7-2 and TRBJ1-5, with D maybe TRBD1 (5 bases). The CDR3 has 15 amino acids. The germline gives CDR1 SGHTA, CDR2 FQGNSA. The germline V and J ends were trimmed by 1 base and 4 bases, with 11 bases remaining between them. CDR3: CASSLGGAGNQPQHF. The CDR3 region has the DNA TGTGCCAGCAGCTTAGGAGGGGCAGGGAATCAGCCCCAGCATTTT.

The chain links TRBV2 to TRBJ2-1; 12 positions match TRBD2. V trimming: 1 base; J trimming: 4 bases; junction bases outside the gene matches: 2. This CDR3 has 16 residues. Germline V gene sequence: CDR1 SNHLY, CDR2 FYNNEI. The CDR3 sequence is CASSEGLAGGYNEQFF. CDR3 coding DNA: TGTGCCAGCAGTGAAGGCCTAGCGGGAGGGTACAATGAGCAGTTCTTC.

V gene TRBV5-8 combines with J gene TRBJ1-4, with D possibly matching TRBD1 (5 bases). CDR1 SGHTS and CDR2 YDEGEE come from the germline V gene. This CDR3 comprises 15 residues. The germline V and J ends were trimmed by 2 bases and 4 bases, with 12 bases remaining between them. CDR3 DNA: TGTGCCAGCAGCTTATCGACGGACAATAATGAAAAACTGTTTTTT. Protein: CASSLSTDNNEKLFF. The full variable domain, completed using reference TRBV5-8 and TRBJ1-4, is EAGVTQSPTHLIKTRGQQATLRCSPISGHTSVYWYQQALGLGLQFLLWYDEGEERNRGNFPPRFSGRQFPNYSSELNVNALELEDSALYLCASSLSTDNNEKLFFGSGTQLSVL.

The chain joins TRBV6-5 to TRBJ1-3, with unresolved D. The CDR3 has 13 residues. Per germline, CDR1 MNHEY and CDR2 SVGAGI. The V and J ends lost 6 bases and 3 bases respectively, with 9 bases between them. CDR3 amino acids: CASSREDGNTIYF. The DNA for the CDR3 is TGTGCCAGCAGCCGGGAGGATGGAAACACCATATATTTT.

A single count supports this clone. The chain has TRBV28 and TRBJ1-2, with TRBD1 identical over 10 bases. This CDR3 contains 12 residues. J gave up 5 bases and V 8 bases, and 2 bases lay outside the gene matches. Germline lookup yields CDR1 MDHEN and CDR2 SYDVKM. DNA for the CDR3: TGTGCCAGCGAGGGACAGGGGTATGGCTACACCTTC. Its translation is CASEGQGYGYTF.

The chain is built from TRBV19 and TRBJ2-3, with D unclear. The CDR3 contains 14 residues. V was cut by 6 bases and J by 2 bases, with 12 bases left in between. Germline CDR1 LNHDA, CDR2 SQIVND (reference sequence). The CDR3 DNA reads as TGTGCCAGTAGCCAGAGTCGATCCACAGATACGCAGTATTTT. The encoded protein is CASSQSRSTDTQYF. Supplemented by reference TRBV19 and TRBJ2-3, the full variable domain reads DGGITQSPKYLFRKEGQNVTLSCEQNLNHDAMYWYRQDPGQGLRLIYYSQIVNDFQKGDIAEGYSVSREKKESFPLTVTSAQKNPTAFYLCASSQSRSTDTQYFGPGTRLTVL.

The chain uses TRBV9 and TRBJ2-3; no firm D call. The CDR3 spans 14 residues. Deletions cut 2 bases from V and 4 bases from J, with 11 bases between. The germline V gene encodes CDR1 SGDLS and CDR2 YYNGEE. The DNA for the CDR3 is TGTGCCAGCAGCGTCCGGATCGACCCAGATACGCAGTATTTT. Translated: CASSVRIDPDTQYF.

This clone was seen a handful of times. The V gene is TRBV6-5, the J gene TRBJ2-3; D is uncertain. CDR1 and CDR2 (germline): MNHEY, SVGAGI. This CDR3 region has 16 residues. Trimming shortened V by 0 bases and J by 2 bases, and 12 bases separated the two germline ends. CDR3 residues: CASSYSFIGTTDTQYF. CDR3 DNA sequence: TGTGCCAGCAGTTACTCATTTATCGGAACCACAGATACGCAGTATTTT.

The CDR3 loop is CASSRSGTGVTDTQYF. The CDR3 coding sequence is TGTGCCAGTAGCCGCTCCGGGACAGGGGTCACAGATACGCAGTATTTT. The chain joins TRBV19 to TRBJ2-3; TRBD1 agrees at 10 bases. Unmatched junction bases numbered 8, after V lost 6 bases and J lost 2 bases. The CDR3 runs 16 residues. Germline lookup yields CDR1 LNHDA and CDR2 SQIVND (reference sequence).

This rearrangement joins TRBV21-1 to TRBJ2-5; the table gives TRBD2 as D, unverified against the DNA. TRBV21-1 corresponds to a pseudogene. The CDR3 totals 16 residues. Here the CDR3 reads CASSKVGSGREETQYF. The CDR3, as DNA: TGTGCCAGCAGCAAAGTTGGTAGCGGGCGAGAAGAGACCCAGTACTTC.

The V gene is TRBV6-6, the J gene TRBJ2-5, with TRBD2 as a possible D gene (5 bases). From germline, CDR1 is MNHNY and CDR2 SVGAGI (reference sequence). The V end lost 2 bases, the J end lost 3 bases, and 16 bases lay between the germline ends. This CDR3 comprises 16 residues. In DNA, the CDR3 is TGTGCCAGCAGTTACCCGGACGGAGGATTAAAAGAGACCCAGTACTTC. Translated: CASSYPDGGLKETQYF.

The V and J genes are TRBV6-5 and TRBJ2-2, with D hard to call. CDR1 and CDR2 from the germline V gene are MNHEY and SVGAGI. The CDR3 runs 15 residues. The V end lost 6 bases, the J end lost 6 bases, and 17 bases lay between the germline ends. CDR3 DNA: TGTGCCAGCAGCCCCCGGGTGGGTGTCGCCGGGGAGCTGTTTTTT. This encodes CASSPRVGVAGELFF.

The chain uses TRBV11-3 and TRBJ2-7; TRBD2 might be the D (6 bases). This CDR3 spans 18 amino acids. The V gene lost 0 bases and the J gene lost 3 bases, with 21 bases spanning the gap. The germline V gene encodes CDR1 SGHNT and CDR2 YENEEA. The CDR3 DNA sequence: TGTGCCAGCAGCTTAGAAGAGGTTCGAGGACTATCTTACTACGAGCAGTACTTC. Residues: CASSLEEVRGLSYYEQYF.

This chain's CDR3 is CASKGDMNTGELFF. The CDR3 DNA sequence: TGTGCCAGCAAAGGGGACATGAACACCGGGGAGCTGTTTTTT. The chain has TRBV2 and TRBJ2-2, with a weak D call TRBD1 (6 bases). This CDR3 is built from 14 residues. The germline CDR1 and CDR2 sequences are SNHLY and FYNNEI. Deletions cut 7 bases from V and 1 base from J, with 10 bases between.

There are a few counts of this clone. The rearrangement uses TRBV6-1 and TRBJ2-5; 8 positions agree with TRBD1. Trimming at V came to 7 bases and at J to 5 bases, leaving 9 bases not matched to a gene. This CDR3 spans 14 amino acids. CDR1 is MNHNS, CDR2 SASEGT, per germline. CDR3 amino acids: CASNRAGGQETQYF. The CDR3 region has the DNA TGTGCCAGCAATAGGGCAGGGGGCCAGGAGACCCAGTACTTC.

CDR3 bases: TGTGCCAGCAGTAAAGGACTAGCGGGCGTGGAGACCCAGTACTTC. Protein sequence: CASSKGLAGVETQYF. The chain has TRBV2 and TRBJ2-5; 11 bases are a match to TRBD2. There are 15 residues in the CDR3. The J segment lost 5 bases and the V segment lost 5 bases, leaving 7 bases of the junction unmatched. Germline lookup yields CDR1 SNHLY and CDR2 FYNNEI. The complete variable domain, with remaining parts taken from reference TRBV2 and TRBJ2-5, reads EPEVTQTPSHQVTQMGQEVILRCVPISNHLYFYWYRQILGQKVEFLVSFYNNEISEKSEIFDDQFSVERPDGSNFTLKIRSTKLEDSAMYFCASSKGLAGVETQYFGPGTRLLVL.

DNA for the CDR3: TGCAGCGGCCAGGGGGGGCAGAACACTGAAGCTTTCTTT. Its translation: CSGQGGQNTEAFF. The rearrangement joins TRBV29-1 to TRBJ1-1, with 7 bases fitting TRBD1. The CDR3 has 13 residues. Looked up from germline, CDR1 is SQVTM and CDR2 is ANQGSEA. V shed 7 bases, J shed 1 base, and the junction held 6 bases outside the gene matches. The full variable domain, in which reference TRBV29-1 and TRBJ1-1 provide the parts outside the CDR3, is SAVISQKPSRDICQRGTSLTIQCQVDSQVTMMFWYRQQPGQSLTLIATANQGSEATYESGFVIDKFPISRPNLTFSTLTVSNMSPEDSSIYLCSGQGGQNTEAFFGQGTRLTVV.

The chain joins TRBV14 to TRBJ2-7; D possibly corresponds to TRBD2 (5 bases). The CDR3 has 16 residues. Germline values: CDR1 SGHDN, CDR2 FVKESK. Trimming cost V 7 bases and J 3 bases, with 22 bases left between them. The CDR3 region is CASMKWETGKGYEQYF. The CDR3 DNA reads TGTGCCAGCATGAAATGGGAGACGGGTAAAGGCTACGAGCAGTACTTC.

In its sample, this clone was seen once. The chain combines TRBV7-9 with TRBJ2-1; TRBD2 matches 7 bases. Trimming removed 0 bases from V and 9 bases from J; junction bases left unmatched: 5. From germline, CDR1 is SEHNR and CDR2 FQNEAQ (reference sequence). The CDR3 is made up of 14 amino acids. DNA for the CDR3: TGTGCCAGCAGCTTAGCCGGGAGGCCAGGTGAGCAGTTCTTC. It specifies CASSLAGRPGEQFF.

The V gene is TRBV7-2, the J gene TRBJ2-3; the match to TRBD2 covers 9 bases. V dropped 2 bases and J dropped 3; count of bases not matched to a gene: 6. From germline, CDR1 is SGHTA and CDR2 FQGNSA. The CDR3 length is 16 residues. Here the CDR3 DNA reads TGTGCCAGCAGCTTATTTGGCGGGAGGGGAACAGATACGCAGTATTTT. Translation: CASSLFGGRGTDTQYF.

J is TRBJ2-7 and V is TRBV29-1, with 8 bases lining up with TRBD2. This CDR3 region has 11 residues. The junction had 7 bases not matched to a gene; V was cut back by 3 bases and J by 12 bases. The germline V gene encodes CDR1 SQVTM and CDR2 ANQGSEA. CDR3 nucleotides: TGCAGCGTTGATAGGGGCCGGGAGGGGTACTTC. Translating it yields CSVDRGREGYF.

This clone is labeled medium-sized. The genes are TRBV6-1 and TRBJ1-5; no reliable D call. CDR1 is MNHNS and CDR2 is SASEGT in the germline V gene. This CDR3 is 14 amino acids long. The V end was cut by 4 bases, the J end by 3 bases, with 10 bases between. DNA of the CDR3: TGTGCCAGCAGTGGGAAGGCCCTCAATCAGCCCCAGCATTTT. This codes for CASSGKALNQPQHF.

The gene calls are TRBV27 and TRBJ1-3; 7 nucleotides line up with TRBD1. The germline gives CDR1 MNHEY, CDR2 SMNVEV (reference sequence). The CDR3 is 18 residues long. The J segment lost 2 bases and the V segment lost 10 bases, leaving 20 bases of the junction unmatched. CDR3 DNA: TGTGCCACTAACTCCCTCCCGAGGGAGGGGGCGCCTGGAAACACCATATATTTT. Its translation is CATNSLPREGAPGNTIYF.

Note on this clone: Other DNA sequences in this sample translate to the same CDR3. V usage is TRBV5-1 and J usage is TRBJ2-2; 10 bases align to TRBD2. The CDR3 totals 15 residues. The V segment lost 4 bases and the J segment 0 bases; nucleotides outside the gene matches: 0. Germline CDR1 SGHRS, CDR2 YFSETQ. DNA of the CDR3: TGCGCCAGCAGCCTAGCGGGGGCGAACACCGGGGAGCTGTTTTTT. Protein sequence: CASSLAGANTGELFF.

This clone appeared once. The rearrangement links TRBV5-5 to TRBJ1-3; D unclear. V was cut by 0 bases and J by 4 bases, with 8 bases left in between. Per the germline V gene, CDR1 is SGHKS and CDR2 is YYEKEE (reference sequence). The length of the CDR3 is 14 residues. DNA of the CDR3: TGTGCCAGCAGCTTGGGTCAGGCCGGAAACACCATATATTTT. This translates into CASSLGQAGNTIYF.

In this sample, this clone turned up once. This chain links TRBV5-1 with TRBJ2-7; TRBD1 matches 9 bases. V was clipped by 4 bases and J by 6 bases; unmatched bases: 11. The CDR3 loop spans 15 amino acids. In germline, CDR1 is SGHRS, CDR2 YFSETQ. CDR3 in amino acids: CASSTDPGQGTEQYF. CDR3 nucleotide sequence: TGCGCCAGCAGCACTGATCCGGGACAGGGTACCGAGCAGTACTTC.